The clone carrying this TCR beta chain was counted only a few times. The antigen remains undetermined. Ipilimumab-mediated CTLA-4 blockade plus focal radiation was given to patients having chemo-refractory metastatic non-small-cell lung cancer. This sample stems from a study of radiotherapy plus CTLA-4 blockade in lung cancer. The overall study: The study recorded objective responses in about 18% of patients and disease control in around 31%.

The protocol was immunoSEQ multiplex PCR, while the TCRdb copy is restricted to in-frame clones and leaves out a portion. The sample contains 62,000 or so clones, approximately 79% of which appear only once. The V end was cut by 2 bases, the J end by 3 bases, with 10 bases between. This CDR3 spans 14 amino acids. Germline CDR1 reads LGHNA; CDR2 reads YSLEER. Findings of the study overall: Expansion in blood of tumor-derived TCR clones was seen after radiotherapy plus ipilimumab. Reportedly, early blood T cell clone dynamics best predicted response, with interferon-beta.

The source was peripheral blood, collected from a patient treated with radiotherapy plus ipilimumab. The TCR comes from a human donor with non-small cell lung cancer who had a complete response to radiotherapy plus ipilimumab. The rearrangement uses TRBV4-3 and TRBJ2-5, with D hard to call. CDR3 protein: CASSQQTMKETQYF. In DNA form, the CDR3 reads TGCGCCAGCAGCCAACAAACGATGAAAGAGACCCAGTACTTC.